This TCR beta chain was identified in a study of immune evolution from preneoplasia to lung adenocarcinoma. The assay was immunoSEQ multiplex PCR, and TCRdb's table has in-frame clones only and misses some. The repertoire consists of some 6,100 clones, with roughly 84% occurring once and the leading ten covering 3% to 3.5%. Germline V gene data show CDR1 as GTSNPN and CDR2 as SVGIG (reference sequence). The CDR3 spans 12 residues. This sequence joins TRBV30 and TRBJ1-2; the D is unclear. This receptor was obtained from an older donor with lung adenocarcinoma. The sequenced sample consisted of FFPE lung adenocarcinoma in situ tissue. The CDR3 bases are TGTGTCCATTTTCAAAGATCCTATGGCTACACCTTC. Translation gives CVHFQRSYGYTF.